There are a few counts of the clone carrying this T cell receptor (beta chain). Its specificity is unknown. This record belongs to a study of CD8+ T cells in alopecia areata. On the study more broadly: Using the percentage of affected scalp area, treated patients' severity was scored.

Whole-study results and caveats: Higher clonality and more expanded CD8+ clones appeared in lesional than normal scalp.

Germline assignment: CDR1 LGHNA and CDR2 YSLEER. The CDR3 loop spans 18 amino acids. Deletions cut 0 bases from V and 8 bases from J, with 22 bases between. Treatment defined: oral pan-JAK inhibitor, 5-10 mg twice daily. After isolation, RNA underwent reverse transcription to generate cDNA as the sequencing template. The repertoire was sequenced with immunoSEQ multiplex PCR; TCRdb's copy has only in-frame clones and lacks some. The profile shows some 180,000 clones, approximately 55% of them singletons. The receptor's source is a human donor with alopecia areata. This material consisted of CD8+ T cells sorted from blood, taken at week 24, from a patient treated with tofacitinib. The V gene is TRBV4-3, the J gene TRBJ1-4; D call uncertain. The CDR3 DNA sequence: TGCGCCAGCAGCCAAGATTCGGGAGTAGGGAATTCGGGGGAAAAACTGTTTTTT. Translated: CASSQDSGVGNSGEKLFF.